The 16 T cell receptor beta chains given below trace back to one sample, sequenced in a study of blood T cell repertoires in COVID-19. Sequencing was performed with immunoSEQ multiplex PCR; in TCRdb, only in-frame clones are kept and a portion is missing. This sample carries about 34,000 clones, around 75% of them seen once, and the ten largest clones take about 15%. The material sequenced was peripheral blood. The source of these receptors is a man at least 80 years old with active or convalescent COVID-19.

This clone turned up a few times. At one end, the junction sequence differs from germline, possibly due to a read error. The V gene is TRBV28, the J gene TRBJ2-7; 12 bases line up with TRBD2. The length of the CDR3 is 17 residues. The V gene's germline CDR1 is MDHEN and CDR2 SYDVKM. The CDR3 region is CASSLSPSGLAGSRAPF. Here the CDR3 DNA reads TGTGCCAGCAGCTTGAGTCCCTCGGGACTAGCGGGTTCTAGGGCCCCCTTC.

This clone was detected only once. CDR3 coding DNA: TGTGCCAGCAGTTTGGACAGGGGGCTCGAGCAGTACTTC. Translated, it gives CASSLDRGLEQYF. This chain joins TRBV7-2 and TRBJ2-7; 11 bases match TRBD1. Germline CDR1 and CDR2: SGHTA and FQGNSA. The ends lost 6 bases at V and 6 bases at J; junction bases unmatched: 4. The CDR3 loop spans 13 amino acids. Supplemented by reference TRBV7-2 and TRBJ2-7, the full variable domain reads GAGVSQSPSNKVTEKGKDVELRCDPISGHTALYWYRQSLGQGLEFLIYFQGNSAPDKSGLPSDRFSAERTGGSVSTLTIQRTQQEDSAVYLCASSLDRGLEQYFGPGTRLTVT.

V usage is TRBV4-2 and J usage is TRBJ2-7; D possibly corresponds to TRBD2 (5 bases). The CDR3 contains 15 residues. V lost 0 bases to trimming and J lost 0 bases, with 9 bases between them. From germline, CDR1 is LGHNA and CDR2 YNFKEQ. CDR3 sequence reads: CASSQDLDSSYEQYF. The CDR3, as DNA: TGTGCCAGCAGCCAAGATTTGGACTCCTCCTACGAGCAGTACTTC.

V gene TRBV9 combines with J gene TRBJ1-2; D may be TRBD1 (6 bases). The V and J ends lost 0 bases and 4 bases respectively, with 10 bases between them. The length of the CDR3 is 14 residues. In germline, CDR1 is SGDLS, CDR2 YYNGEE. CDR3 DNA sequence: TGTGCCAGCAGCGTAGGGGGGCTAGGCTATGGCTACACCTTC. This gives the protein CASSVGGLGYGYTF.

V is TRBV7-9 and J is TRBJ2-7, with D unclear. CDR1 is SEHNR, CDR2 FQNEAQ, per germline (reference sequence). V gave up 5 bases and J gave up 1 base, with 12 bases separating them. CDR3 length: 14 residues. CDR3 nucleotide sequence: TGTGCCAGCAGCAACACGAGGCGGTCCTACGAGCAGTACTTC. Its translation: CASSNTRRSYEQYF.

The rearrangement uses TRBV10-1 and TRBJ1-2; TRBD1 is a possible D gene (5 bases). CDR3 length: 14 amino acids. Germline V gives CDR1 WNHNN, CDR2 SYGVQD (reference sequence). The V gene lost 5 bases and the J gene lost 4 bases, with 14 bases spanning the gap. CDR3 DNA: TGCGCCAGCAGTCCGAGGGGAGGGTCCTATGGCTACACCTTC. Translated: CASSPRGGSYGYTF.

The CDR3 nucleotides are TGTGCCAGCAGTGACGGACTCTTAGGTCCAGAGACCCAGTACTTC. This sequence encodes CASSDGLLGPETQYF. The chain recombines TRBV6-2 or TRBV6-3 with TRBJ2-5, with D maybe TRBD2 (5 bases). Germline V gene sequence: CDR1 MNHEY, CDR2 SVGEGT. Trimming cost V 5 bases and J 4 bases, with 17 bases left between them. This CDR3 has 15 amino acids.

The chain combines TRBV6-2 or TRBV6-3 with TRBJ2-3, with a possible D match to TRBD2 (6 bases). V was clipped by 6 bases and J by 1 base, with 17 bases between them. Germline CDR1 reads MNHEY; CDR2 reads SVGEGT. The CDR3 runs 16 residues. DNA for the CDR3: TGTGCCAGCAGCGATAGTGGGGGGACCGGCACAGATACGCAGTATTTT. This sequence encodes CASSDSGGTGTDTQYF.

This chain uses TRBV2 with TRBJ2-1, with TRBD1 matching over 7 bases. Germline V gene lookup returns CDR1 SNHLY and CDR2 FYNNEI. The CDR3 has 13 residues. The V gene end was trimmed by 7 bases and the J gene end by 5 bases; junction bases not matched to a gene: 5. This chain's CDR3 is CASKRGGHNEQFF. Written as DNA, the CDR3 is TGTGCCAGCAAGCGAGGGGGCCACAATGAGCAGTTCTTC. The full variable domain, its missing parts supplied by reference TRBV2 and TRBJ2-1, is EPEVTQTPSHQVTQMGQEVILRCVPISNHLYFYWYRQILGQKVEFLVSFYNNEISEKSEIFDDQFSVERPDGSNFTLKIRSTKLEDSAMYFCASKRGGHNEQFFGPGTRLTVL.

The chain is built from TRBV30 and TRBJ2-4; D is uncertain. Germline loops: CDR1 GTSNPN, CDR2 SVGIG (reference sequence). The length of the CDR3 is 18 residues. V lost 0 bases, J lost 3 bases, and 21 bases lay in between. DNA for the CDR3: TGTGCCTGGAGTGTAGATCCCCCCTTCGGAGAAGGCAAAAACATTCAGTACTTC. Its translation: CAWSVDPPFGEGKNIQYF.

CDR3 in amino acids: CASSYSRDRITDTQYF. Written as DNA, the CDR3 is TGTGCCAGCAGTTACTCTCGGGACAGGATCACAGATACGCAGTATTTT. This sequence joins TRBV6-2 or TRBV6-3 and TRBJ2-3; the match to TRBD1 covers 8 bases. Germline lookup yields CDR1 MNHEY and CDR2 SVGEGT. The CDR3 contains 16 residues. The junction had 4 bases not matched to a gene; V was cut back by 0 bases and J by 2 bases.

The chain joins TRBV7-2 to TRBJ1-5; D may be TRBD1 (5 bases). The CDR3 contains 14 residues. Trimming left V 5 bases short and J 6 bases short, with 14 bases between. CDR1 is SGHTA, CDR2 FQGNSA, per germline. CDR3 loop: CASSLDPGVQPQHF. DNA of the CDR3: TGTGCCAGCAGCCTCGATCCGGGGGTTCAGCCCCAGCATTTT.

The J gene is TRBJ1-1, the V gene TRBV9; D is perhaps TRBD1 (6 bases). Germline V lookup: CDR1 SGDLS, CDR2 YYNGEE. Trimming took off 2 bases at V and 3 bases at J, with 8 bases between the two ends. This CDR3 is 13 amino acids long. This CDR3 reads CASSVRGDTEAFF. The CDR3, as DNA: TGTGCCAGCAGCGTCAGGGGAGACACTGAAGCTTTCTTT.

This clone occurred a few times. This chain connects TRBV6-6 to TRBJ2-1; D possibly corresponds to TRBD1 (6 bases). This CDR3 has 16 residues. V lost 6 bases to trimming and J lost 3 bases, with 18 bases between them. Germline assignment: CDR1 MNHNY and CDR2 SVGAGI (reference sequence). The CDR3 reads CASSSIGVRGYNEQFF. For the CDR3, the DNA is TGTGCCAGCAGCTCGATCGGGGTCAGGGGCTACAATGAGCAGTTCTTC.

There are a few counts of this clone. The chain combines TRBV27 with TRBJ1-5; possibly TRBD1 for D (6 bases). V was cut by 0 bases and J by 7 bases, with 16 bases left in between. Germline-derived CDR1 and CDR2 are MNHEY and SMNVEV (reference sequence). The CDR3 has 16 residues. The CDR3 protein is CASSLSPIRGRQPQHF. In nucleotides, the CDR3 is TGTGCCAGCAGTTTATCACCGATCAGGGGCCGGCAGCCCCAGCATTTT.

The chain joins TRBV6-5 to TRBJ2-5, with a possible D match to TRBD1 (5 bases). Trimming cost V 6 bases and J 2 bases, with 13 bases left between them. The length of the CDR3 is 14 residues. Looked up from germline, CDR1 is MNHEY and CDR2 is SVGAGI. The CDR3, as DNA: TGTGCCAGCAGACGACAGTCTCAACAAGAGACCCAGTACTTC. Amino acid sequence: CASRRQSQQETQYF.